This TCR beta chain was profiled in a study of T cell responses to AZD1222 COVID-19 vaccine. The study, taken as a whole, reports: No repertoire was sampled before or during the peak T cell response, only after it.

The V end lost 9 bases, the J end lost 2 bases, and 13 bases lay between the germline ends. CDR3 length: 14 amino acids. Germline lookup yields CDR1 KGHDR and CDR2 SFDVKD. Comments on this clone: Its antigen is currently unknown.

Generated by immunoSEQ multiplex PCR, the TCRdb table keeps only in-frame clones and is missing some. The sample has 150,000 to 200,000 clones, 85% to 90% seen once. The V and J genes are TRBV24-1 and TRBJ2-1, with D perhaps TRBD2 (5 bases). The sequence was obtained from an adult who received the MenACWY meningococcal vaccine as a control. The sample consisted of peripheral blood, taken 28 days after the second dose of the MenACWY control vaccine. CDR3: CATSPTGTYNEQFF. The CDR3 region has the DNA TGTGCCACCTCCCCCACGGGAACCTACAATGAGCAGTTCTTC.